The rows below give T cell receptor beta chains drawn from one sample of a study of a mutant IDH1 vaccine in newly diagnosed glioma. These receptors have no identified antigens. Assay used: immunoSEQ multiplex PCR; TCRdb lists only in-frame clones, some missing. Found here are 45,000 to 55,000 clones, about four fifths of them singletons; the top ten hold roughly 4.3%. The sample in question was PBMCs, obtained from a glioma patient whose treatment included an IDH1 peptide vaccine. Receptor source: a woman in her twenties or thirties with glioma. Some clones in this sample may be carry-over from other donors' samples. CDR3s include the opening cysteine and the closing phenylalanine or tryptophan. D genes are given only for firm matches. Clone size is not always given. Where it is, it says once, few, many or a class for expanded clones.

J | D | size | V | CDR3 | DNA
TRBJ1-1 | - | - | TRBV6-1 | CASTFSRENTEAFF | TGTGCCAGCACCTTTAGCAGGGAGAACACTGAAGCTTTCTTT
TRBJ1-3 | TRBD1 | - | TRBV5-1 | CASSPGQGGLNTIYF | TGCGCCAGCAGCCCGGGACAGGGTGGATTGAACACCATATATTTT
TRBJ2-7 | - | - | TRBV4-1 | CASSQEETRHEQYF | TGCGCCAGCAGCCAAGAGGAAACCCGGCACGAGCAGTACTTC
TRBJ1-2 | TRBD1 | once | TRBV11-2 | CASRRAGDRRAYGYTF | TGTGCCAGCAGGCGGGCCGGGGACAGGAGGGCCTATGGCTACACCTTC
TRBJ1-5 | TRBD1 | - | TRBV2 | CASSGQGGNQPQHF | TGTGCCAGCAGTGGACAGGGAGGCAATCAGCCCCAGCATTTT
TRBJ2-5 | - | - | TRBV7-2 | CASSPGGQETQYF | TGTGCCAGCAGCCCAGGAGGGCAAGAGACCCAGTACTTC
TRBJ2-7 | - | - | TRBV7-9 | CASSLGRSYEQYF | TGTGCCAGCAGCTTGGGGAGGTCATACGAGCAGTACTTC
TRBJ1-5 | TRBD1 | - | TRBV7-6 | CASSQDRSNQPQHF | TGTGCCAGCAGCCAGGACAGGAGCAATCAGCCCCAGCATTTT
TRBJ1-5 | - | - | TRBV2 | CASSWDSNQPQHF | TGTGCCAGCAGTTGGGACAGCAATCAGCCCCAGCATTTT
TRBJ2-5 | TRBD2 | - | TRBV23-1 | CASSHAGLANQETQYF | TGCGCCAGCAGTCACGCGGGACTAGCGAACCAAGAGACCCAGTACTTC
TRBJ2-7 | - | - | TRBV6-5 | CASSPYPSSYEQYF | TGTGCCAGCAGTCCCTACCCGAGCTCCTACGAGCAGTACTTC
TRBJ1-2 | - | once | TRBV27 | CASSLDSGPNYGYTF | TGTGCCAGCAGTTTAGACTCGGGGCCTAACTATGGCTACACCTTC
TRBJ1-4 | - | - | TRBV7-8 | CASSRGVIEKLFF | TGTGCCAGCAGCCGGGGGGTTATTGAAAAACTGTTTTTT
TRBJ1-3 | TRBD1 | - | TRBV30 | CAWSRTGNRGNTIYF | TGTGCCTGGAGTCGGACAGGGAATCGTGGAAACACCATATATTTT
TRBJ1-5 | TRBD1 | - | TRBV15 | CATSRPPGQGYQPQHF | TGTGCCACCAGCAGACCCCCTGGACAGGGATATCAGCCCCAGCATTTT
TRBJ1-5 | - | once | TRBV6-5 | CASSYNSPASNQPQHF | TGTGCCAGCAGTTACAATTCCCCGGCGAGCAATCAGCCCCAGCATTTT
TRBJ2-7 | TRBD2 | - | TRBV19 | CASSPDGRSSYEQYF | TGTGCCAGTAGTCCGGACGGGAGGAGCTCCTACGAGCAGTACTTC
TRBJ2-5 | TRBD1 | - | TRBV27 | CASKGTANQETQYF | TGTGCCAGCAAAGGGACAGCAAACCAAGAGACCCAGTACTTC
TRBJ2-7 | - | - | TRBV6-5 | CASSYGSTYEQYF | TGTGCCAGCAGTTACGGGTCCACCTACGAGCAGTACTTC
TRBJ2-7 | - | few | TRBV28 | CASSRSGLEQYF | TGTGCCAGCAGTCGCTCAGGGCTCGAGCAGTACTTC
TRBJ1-1 | - | - | TRBV27 | CASSPRVNTEAFF | TGTGCCAGCAGTCCCAGGGTGAACACTGAAGCTTTCTTT
TRBJ1-3 | - | - | TRBV7-6 | CASSLTPSSGNTIYF | TGTGCCAGCAGTCTAACACCGAGCTCTGGAAACACCATATATTTT
TRBJ2-2 | - | few | TRBV4-1 | CASSHYMETGELFF | TGCGCCAGCAGCCATTACATGGAAACCGGGGAGCTGTTTTTT
TRBJ2-5 | TRBD2 | - | TRBV14 | CASSQESQPADGGETQYF | TGTGCCAGCAGCCAAGAAAGCCAACCGGCCGACGGGGGGGAGACCCAGTACTTC
TRBJ1-1 | - | - | TRBV5-4 | CASSSDTLEAFF | TGTGCCAGCAGCTCAGACACGCTTGAAGCTTTCTTT
TRBJ1-1 | - | - | TRBV18 | CASSPSWPNTEAFF | TGTGCCAGCTCGCCTTCATGGCCGAACACTGAAGCTTTCTTT
TRBJ2-1 | - | once | TRBV7-2 | CASSLGQINEQFF | TGTGCCAGCAGCTTAGGACAGATCAATGAGCAGTTCTTC
TRBJ2-1 | - | few | TRBV29-1 | CSVAPDWARYNEQFF | TGCAGCGTGGCACCCGACTGGGCAAGGTACAATGAGCAGTTCTTC
TRBJ1-2 | - | - | TRBV7-9 | CASSLGTHNYGYTF | TGTGCCAGCAGCTTAGGGACTCACAATTATGGCTACACCTTC